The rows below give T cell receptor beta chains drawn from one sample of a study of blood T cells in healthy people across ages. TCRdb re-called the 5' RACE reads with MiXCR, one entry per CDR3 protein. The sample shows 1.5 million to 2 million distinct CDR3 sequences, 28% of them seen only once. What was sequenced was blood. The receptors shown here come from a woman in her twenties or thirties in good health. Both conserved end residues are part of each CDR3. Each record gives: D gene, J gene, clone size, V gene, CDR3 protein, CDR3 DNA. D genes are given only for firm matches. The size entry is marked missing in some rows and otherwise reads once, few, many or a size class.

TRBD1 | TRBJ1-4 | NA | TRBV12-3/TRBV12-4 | CASSQGQSILFF | TGTGCCAGCAGTCAGGGACAGTCGATACTGTTTTTT
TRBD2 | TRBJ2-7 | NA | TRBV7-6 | CASSFLAGASILSYEQYF | TGTGCCAGCAGCTTCCTAGCGGGGGCCTCGATACTTTCCTACGAGCAGTACTTC
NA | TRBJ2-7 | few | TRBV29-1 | CSVDSGPLYEQYF | TGCAGCGTTGATAGCGGACCCCTCTACGAGCAGTACTTC
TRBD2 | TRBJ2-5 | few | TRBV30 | CAWRPGRGQETQYF | TGTGCCTGGAGACCCGGGAGGGGCCAAGAGACCCAGTACTTC
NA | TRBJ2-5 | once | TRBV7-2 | CASSLGGGRVEETQYF | TGTGCCAGCAGCTTAGGAGGGGGTAGGGTCGAAGAGACCCAGTACTTC
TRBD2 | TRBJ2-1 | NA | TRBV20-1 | CSAGGEVEQFF | TGCAGTGCTGGGGGGGAGGTAGAGCAGTTCTTC
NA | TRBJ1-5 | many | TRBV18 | CASAPGGNQPQHF | TGTGCCAGCGCTCCGGGAGGGAATCAGCCCCAGCATTTT
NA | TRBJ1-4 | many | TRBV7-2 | CASSLGGERYEKLFF | TGTGCCAGCAGCTTAGGGGGGGAGCGGTATGAAAAACTGTTTTTT
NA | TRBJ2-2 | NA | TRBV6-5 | CASSWVGSGELFF | TGTGCCAGCAGTTGGGTGGGGTCCGGGGAGCTGTTTTTT
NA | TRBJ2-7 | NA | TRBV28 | CASLARSTSYNEQYF | TGTGCCAGCTTAGCGAGGTCTACCTCCTACAATGAGCAGTACTTC
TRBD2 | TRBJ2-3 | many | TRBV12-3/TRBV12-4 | CASSWDYTDTQYF | TGTGCCAGCAGTTGGGACTACACAGATACGCAGTATTTT
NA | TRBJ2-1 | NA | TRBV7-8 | CASSLYVGRRDEQFF | TGTGCCAGCAGCTTATATGTGGGGCGCCGAGATGAGCAGTTCTTC
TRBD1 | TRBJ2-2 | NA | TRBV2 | CASRPDRGLNTGELFF | TGTGCCAGCAGACCAGACAGGGGGCTTAACACCGGGGAGCTGTTTTTT
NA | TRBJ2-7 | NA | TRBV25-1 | CASSGDQRVHEQYF | TGTGCCAGCAGTGGGGACCAACGTGTCCACGAGCAGTACTTC
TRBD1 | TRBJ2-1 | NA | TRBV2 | CAGSRDRGRDEQFF | TGTGCCGGCAGCCGGGACAGGGGGCGGGATGAGCAGTTCTTC
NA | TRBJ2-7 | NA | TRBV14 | CAGSQGLLLEQYF | TGTGCCGGCAGCCAAGGACTGCTTCTCGAGCAGTACTTC
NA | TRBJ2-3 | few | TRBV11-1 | CASSSLEGGPADTQYF | TGTGCCAGCAGTTCACTCGAGGGGGGGCCCGCAGATACGCAGTATTTT
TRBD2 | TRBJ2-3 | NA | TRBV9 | CASSASPIRGEFTDTQYF | TGTGCCAGCAGCGCGAGCCCCATTCGGGGGGAGTTCACAGATACGCAGTATTTT
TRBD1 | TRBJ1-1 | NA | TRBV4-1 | CASIQGEARGRGTEAFF | TGCGCCAGCATCCAAGGTGAAGCGAGGGGGCGCGGCACTGAAGCTTTCTTT
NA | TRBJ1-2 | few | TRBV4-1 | CASSQSISSNYGYTF | TGCGCCAGCAGCCAATCGATCAGCTCTAACTATGGCTACACCTTC
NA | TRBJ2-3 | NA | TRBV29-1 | CSVDPRGDTQYF | TGCAGCGTTGACCCTCGAGGGGATACGCAGTATTTT
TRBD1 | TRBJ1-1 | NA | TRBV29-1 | CSVRTGGWGDTEAFF | TGCAGCGTGAGGACAGGGGGCTGGGGGGACACTGAAGCTTTCTTT